This record covers a single T cell receptor (beta chain). This record belongs to a study of blood T cell repertoires in COVID-19. The table came from immunoSEQ multiplex PCR; TCRdb's copy has only in-frame clones and leaves some out. The sample holds 430,000 or so clones; about 90% are singletons and the top ten take 0.7% to 0.85%. The CDR3 is 15 residues long. V was clipped by 5 bases and J by 0 bases, with 8 bases between them. CDR1 LGHNT and CDR2 FRNRAP come from the germline V gene. The chain is built from TRBV12-5 and TRBJ1-6, with D hard to call. Source material: peripheral blood. The receptor was isolated from a man aged 18 to 30 with COVID-19, enrolled during active disease. The CDR3 region has the DNA TGTGCTAGTGGTACGAGCTTCTCCTATAATTCACCCCTCCACTTT. Amino acids: CASGTSFSYNSPLHF.